This T cell receptor (beta chain) was found in a study of CD8 T cells in ankylosing spondylitis. Findings and limits, study-wide: As for the disease-linked clones, they showed a CD8+ phenotype and occurred at relatively low frequencies in peripheral blood.

The CDR3 covers 12 residues. CDR1 and CDR2 from the germline V gene are DFQATT and SNEGSKA (reference sequence). With V trimmed by 4 bases and J by 14 bases, 11 bases remained unmatched. On this clonotype itself: The antigen is unknown.

Quantitative 5'-RACE with molecular barcodes was used to make the TCR beta libraries. TCRdb reanalysed the 5' RACE reads using MiXCR and keeps one entry per CDR3 protein. The sample yields 150,000 to 200,000 distinct CDR3 sequences, roughly 13% seen once. The J gene is TRBJ2-1, the V gene TRBV20-1; TRBD2 matches 7 bases. The receptor was derived from a female donor with ankylosing spondylitis or in good health (not recorded which). Sequences were obtained from blood, either unsorted or a sorted T cell fraction (not recorded which). DNA for the CDR3: TGCAGTGCTAAAGCGATGGGCGGGAGAGAGTTCTTC. Protein: CSAKAMGGREFF.